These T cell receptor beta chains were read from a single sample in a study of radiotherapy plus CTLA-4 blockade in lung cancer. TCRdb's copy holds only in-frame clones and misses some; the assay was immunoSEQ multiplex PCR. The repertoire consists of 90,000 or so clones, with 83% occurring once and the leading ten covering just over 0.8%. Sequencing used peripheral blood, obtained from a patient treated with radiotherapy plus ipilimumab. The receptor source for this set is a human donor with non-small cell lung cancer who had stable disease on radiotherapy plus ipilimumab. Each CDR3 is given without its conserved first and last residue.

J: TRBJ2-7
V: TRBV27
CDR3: ASSSQGSYEQY

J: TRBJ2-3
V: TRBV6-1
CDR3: ASSETSDTQY

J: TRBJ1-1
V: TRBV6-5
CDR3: ASRAANTEAF

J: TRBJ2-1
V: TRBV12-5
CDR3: ASSPTTSGGVYNEQF

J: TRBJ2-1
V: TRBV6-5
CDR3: ASSYDLAGEDEQF

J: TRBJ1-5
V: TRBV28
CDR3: ASSPGQGWYSNQPQH

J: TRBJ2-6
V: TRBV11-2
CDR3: ASSLAGGDLPGANVLT

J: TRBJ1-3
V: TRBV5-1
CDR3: ASWGSSGNTIY

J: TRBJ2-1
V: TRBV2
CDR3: ASKSARDYNEQF

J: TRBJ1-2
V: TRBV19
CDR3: ASSPAGTINYGYT

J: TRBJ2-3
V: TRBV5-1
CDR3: ASRDRGPSYDTQY

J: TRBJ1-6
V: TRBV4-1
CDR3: ASSQDNTAYNSPLH

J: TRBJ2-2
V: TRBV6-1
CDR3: ASRAGSVRTGELF

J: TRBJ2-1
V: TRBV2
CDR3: ASSLGLAECF

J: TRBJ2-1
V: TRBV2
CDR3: ASSVQARYNEQF

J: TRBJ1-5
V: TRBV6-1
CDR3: ASSEAMGVGNQPQH

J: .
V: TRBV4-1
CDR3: ASSQDRAAGGHSYEQY

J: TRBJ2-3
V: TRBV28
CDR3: ASSITSTDTQY

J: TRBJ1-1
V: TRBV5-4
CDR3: ASSLGRTEAF

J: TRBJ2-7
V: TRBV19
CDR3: ASSMDSGSVEQY

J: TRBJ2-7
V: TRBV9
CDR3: ASSVDTAAYEQY

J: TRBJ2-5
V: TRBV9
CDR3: ASSVGGGLETQY

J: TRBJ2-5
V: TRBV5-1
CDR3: ASSLEPGGGAKETQY

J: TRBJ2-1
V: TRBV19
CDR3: ASSEGARYNEQF

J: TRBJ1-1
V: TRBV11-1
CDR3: ASSSGGGAGTEAF

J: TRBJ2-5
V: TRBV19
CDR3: ASSDTGQQETQY

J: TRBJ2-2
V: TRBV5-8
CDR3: ASPIKGLAGYGELF

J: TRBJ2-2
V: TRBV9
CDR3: ASSEAGGPGGELF

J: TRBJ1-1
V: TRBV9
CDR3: ASSVAGEGNTEAF

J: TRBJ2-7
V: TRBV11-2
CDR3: ASSYNIGTGTSYEQY

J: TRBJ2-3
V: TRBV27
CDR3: ASSLRGSPFTDTQY

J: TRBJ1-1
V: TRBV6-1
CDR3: ASRQGLTEAF

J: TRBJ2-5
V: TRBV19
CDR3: ASGAARETQY

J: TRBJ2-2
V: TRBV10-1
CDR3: ASSESRGFARANTGELF

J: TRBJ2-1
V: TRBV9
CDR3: ASSVGRELGWFEQF

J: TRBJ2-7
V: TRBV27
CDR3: ASKRLAGGAYEQY

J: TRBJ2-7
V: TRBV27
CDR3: ASSRPGGRGTYEQY

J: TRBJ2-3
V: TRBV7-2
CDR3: ASSFLDTQY

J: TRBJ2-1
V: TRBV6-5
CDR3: ASSPSGRVYNEQF

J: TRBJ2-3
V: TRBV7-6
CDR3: ASSLTVGTDTQY

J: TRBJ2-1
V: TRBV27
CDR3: ASSFGAEQF

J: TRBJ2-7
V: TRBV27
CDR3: ASSLYGPGDDEQY

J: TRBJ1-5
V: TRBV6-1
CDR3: ASCGRPQH

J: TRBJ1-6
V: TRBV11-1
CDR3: ASSRTGNNSPLH

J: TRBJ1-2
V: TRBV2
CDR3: ASSESRGATLNPYGYT

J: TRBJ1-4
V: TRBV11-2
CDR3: ASGQGYEKLF

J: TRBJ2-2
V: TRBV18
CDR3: ASSPPGQGPTGELF

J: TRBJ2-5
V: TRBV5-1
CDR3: ASSKPTGASPETQY

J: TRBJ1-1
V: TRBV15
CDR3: ATSKLIGGTEAF

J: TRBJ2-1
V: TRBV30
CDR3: ASWGQGRDEQF

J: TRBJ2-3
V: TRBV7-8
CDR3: ASSLFLAGAPTDTQY

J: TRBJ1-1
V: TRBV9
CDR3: ASSTGEGRSTEAF

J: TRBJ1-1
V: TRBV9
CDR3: ASSPHGGAITEAF

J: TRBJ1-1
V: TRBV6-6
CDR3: ASSSGGSGTEAF

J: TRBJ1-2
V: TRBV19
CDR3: ASSIQGTGGKDGYT

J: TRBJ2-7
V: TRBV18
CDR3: ASSQAGTGPYEQY

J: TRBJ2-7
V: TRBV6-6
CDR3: ASSDPGGGSPYEQY